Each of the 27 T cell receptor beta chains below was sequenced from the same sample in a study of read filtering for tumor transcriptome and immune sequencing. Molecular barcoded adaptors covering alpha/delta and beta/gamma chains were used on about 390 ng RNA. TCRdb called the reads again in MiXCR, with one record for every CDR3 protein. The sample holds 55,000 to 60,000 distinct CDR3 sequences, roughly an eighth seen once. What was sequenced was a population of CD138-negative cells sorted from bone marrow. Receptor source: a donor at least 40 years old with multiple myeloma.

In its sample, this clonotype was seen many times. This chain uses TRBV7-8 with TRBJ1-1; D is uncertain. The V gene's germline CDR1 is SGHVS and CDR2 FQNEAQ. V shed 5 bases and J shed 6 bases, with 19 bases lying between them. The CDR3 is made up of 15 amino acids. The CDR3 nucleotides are TGTGCCAGCAGCCCCCCCGGGGTTAAAAGTGCTGAAGCTTTCTTT. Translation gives CASSPPGVKSAEAFF.

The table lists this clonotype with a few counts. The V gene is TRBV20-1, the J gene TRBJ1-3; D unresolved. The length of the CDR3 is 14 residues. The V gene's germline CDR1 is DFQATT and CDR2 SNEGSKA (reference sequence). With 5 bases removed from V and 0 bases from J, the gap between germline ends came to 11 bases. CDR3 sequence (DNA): TGCAGTGCTCATAACATGGGCTCTGGAAACACCATATATTTT. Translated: CSAHNMGSGNTIYF.

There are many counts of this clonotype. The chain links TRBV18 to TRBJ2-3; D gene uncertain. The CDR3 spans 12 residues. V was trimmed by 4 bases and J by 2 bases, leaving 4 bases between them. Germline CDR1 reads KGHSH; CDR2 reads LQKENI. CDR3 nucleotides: TGTGCCAGCTCACAGGACACAGATACGCAGTATTTT. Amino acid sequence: CASSQDTDTQYF. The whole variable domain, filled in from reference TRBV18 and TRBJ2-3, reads NAGVMQNPRHLVRRRGQEARLRCSPMKGHSHVYWYRQLPEEGLKFMVYLQKENIIDESGMPKERFSAEFPKEGPSILRIQQVVRGDSAAYFCASSQDTDTQYFGPGTRLTVL.

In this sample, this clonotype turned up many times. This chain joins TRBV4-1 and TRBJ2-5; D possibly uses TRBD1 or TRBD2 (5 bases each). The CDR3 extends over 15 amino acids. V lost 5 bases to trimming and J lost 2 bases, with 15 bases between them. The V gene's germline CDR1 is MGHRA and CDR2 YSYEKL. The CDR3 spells CASSYGTATQETQYF. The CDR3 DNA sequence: TGCGCCAGCAGCTACGGGACGGCAACTCAAGAGACCCAGTACTTC.

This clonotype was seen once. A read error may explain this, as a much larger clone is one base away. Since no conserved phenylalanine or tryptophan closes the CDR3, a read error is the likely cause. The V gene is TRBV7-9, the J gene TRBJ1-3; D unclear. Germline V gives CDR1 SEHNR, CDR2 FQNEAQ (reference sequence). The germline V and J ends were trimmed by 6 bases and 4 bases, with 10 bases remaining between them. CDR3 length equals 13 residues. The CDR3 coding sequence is TGTGCCAGCAGACCTGCCGGGGGAAACACCATATATTCT. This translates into CASRPAGGNTIYS.

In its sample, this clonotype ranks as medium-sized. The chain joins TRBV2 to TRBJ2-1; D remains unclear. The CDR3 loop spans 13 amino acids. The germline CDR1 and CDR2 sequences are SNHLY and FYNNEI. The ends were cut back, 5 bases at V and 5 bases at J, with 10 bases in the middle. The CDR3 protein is CASSYNRDNEQFF. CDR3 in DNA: TGTGCCAGCAGTTATAACCGGGACAATGAGCAGTTCTTC. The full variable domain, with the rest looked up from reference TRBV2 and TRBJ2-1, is EPEVTQTPSHQVTQMGQEVILRCVPISNHLYFYWYRQILGQKVEFLVSFYNNEISEKSEIFDDQFSVERPDGSNFTLKIRSTKLEDSAMYFCASSYNRDNEQFFGPGTRLTVL.

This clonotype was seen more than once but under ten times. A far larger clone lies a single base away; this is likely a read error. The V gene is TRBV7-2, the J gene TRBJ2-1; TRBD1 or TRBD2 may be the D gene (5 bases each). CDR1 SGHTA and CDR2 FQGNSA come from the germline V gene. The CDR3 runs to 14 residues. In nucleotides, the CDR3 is TGTGCCAGCAGCTTAGCAGAGGGGCGCAATGCGCAGTTCTTC. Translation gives CASSLAEGRNAQFF.

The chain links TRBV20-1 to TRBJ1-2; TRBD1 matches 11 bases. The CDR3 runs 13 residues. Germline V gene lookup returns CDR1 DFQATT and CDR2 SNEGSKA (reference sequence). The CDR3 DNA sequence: TGCAATGCCGGGACAGGGGGACGGTATGGCTACACCTTC. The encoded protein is CNAGTGGRYGYTF.

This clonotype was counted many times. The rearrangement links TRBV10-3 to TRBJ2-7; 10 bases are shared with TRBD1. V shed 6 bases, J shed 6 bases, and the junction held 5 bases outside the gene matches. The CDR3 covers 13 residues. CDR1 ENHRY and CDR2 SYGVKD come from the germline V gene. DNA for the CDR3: TGTGCCATCAGAGAGGACAGGGGGTTCGAGCAGTACTTC. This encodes CAIREDRGFEQYF.

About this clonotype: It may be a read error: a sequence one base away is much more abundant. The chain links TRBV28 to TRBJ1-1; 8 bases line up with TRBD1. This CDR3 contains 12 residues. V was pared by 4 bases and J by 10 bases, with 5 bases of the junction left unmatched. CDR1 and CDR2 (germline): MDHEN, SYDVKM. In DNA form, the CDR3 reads TGTGCCAGCAGTTCAGGACAGGGTGGAGCTTTCTTT. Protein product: CASSSGQGGAFF. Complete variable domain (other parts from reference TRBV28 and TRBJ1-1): DVKVTQSSRYLVKRTGEKVFLECVQDMDHENMFWYRQDPGLGLRLIYFSYDVKMKEKGDIPEGYSVSREKKERFSLILESASTNQTSMYLCASSSGQGGAFFGQGTRLTVV.

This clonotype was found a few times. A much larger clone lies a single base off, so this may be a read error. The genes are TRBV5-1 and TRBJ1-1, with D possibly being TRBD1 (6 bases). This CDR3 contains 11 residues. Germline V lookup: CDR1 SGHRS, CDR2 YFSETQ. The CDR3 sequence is CASIGDTEAVF. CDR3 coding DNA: TGCGCCAGCATAGGGGACACTGAAGCTGTCTTT.

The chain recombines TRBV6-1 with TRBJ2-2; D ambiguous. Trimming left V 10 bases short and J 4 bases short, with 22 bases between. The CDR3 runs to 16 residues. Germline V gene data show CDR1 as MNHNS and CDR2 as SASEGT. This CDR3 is CATHKVISSATGELFF. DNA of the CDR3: TGTGCCACCCACAAGGTCATTTCATCGGCCACCGGGGAGCTGTTTTTT.

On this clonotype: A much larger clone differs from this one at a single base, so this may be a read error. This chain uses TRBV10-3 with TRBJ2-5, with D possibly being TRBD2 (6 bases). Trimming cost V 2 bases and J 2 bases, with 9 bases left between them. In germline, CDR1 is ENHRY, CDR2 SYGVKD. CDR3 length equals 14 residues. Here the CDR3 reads CAISEGREQETQYF. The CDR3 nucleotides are TGTGCCATCAGTGAGGGGCGGGAACAAGAGACCCAGTACTTC.

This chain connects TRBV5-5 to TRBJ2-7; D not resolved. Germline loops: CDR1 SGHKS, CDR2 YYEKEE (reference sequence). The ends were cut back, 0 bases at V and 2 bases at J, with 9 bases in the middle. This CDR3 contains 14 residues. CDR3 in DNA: TGTGCCAGCAGCTTGGCCCCGCATACCTACGAGCAGTACTTC. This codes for CASSLAPHTYEQYF.

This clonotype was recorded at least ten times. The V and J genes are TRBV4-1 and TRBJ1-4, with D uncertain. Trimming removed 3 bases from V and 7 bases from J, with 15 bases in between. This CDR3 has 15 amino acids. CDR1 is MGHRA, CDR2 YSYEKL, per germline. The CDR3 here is CASSQTGPRTEKLFF. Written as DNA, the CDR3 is TGCGCCAGCAGCCAGACGGGCCCGAGGACTGAAAAACTGTTTTTT.

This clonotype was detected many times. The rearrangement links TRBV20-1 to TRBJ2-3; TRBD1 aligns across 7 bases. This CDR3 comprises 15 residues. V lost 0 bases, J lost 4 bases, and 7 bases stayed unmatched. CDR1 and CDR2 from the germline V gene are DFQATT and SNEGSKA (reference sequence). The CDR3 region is CSARERQGWSDTQYF. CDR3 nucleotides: TGCAGTGCTAGAGAGCGACAGGGTTGGTCAGATACGCAGTATTTT.

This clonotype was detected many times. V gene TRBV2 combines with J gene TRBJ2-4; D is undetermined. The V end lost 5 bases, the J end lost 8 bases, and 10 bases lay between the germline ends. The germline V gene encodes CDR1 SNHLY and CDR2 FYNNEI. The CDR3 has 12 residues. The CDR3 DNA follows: TGTGCCAGCAGTATCCTCCAAGACATTCAGTACTTC. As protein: CASSILQDIQYF.

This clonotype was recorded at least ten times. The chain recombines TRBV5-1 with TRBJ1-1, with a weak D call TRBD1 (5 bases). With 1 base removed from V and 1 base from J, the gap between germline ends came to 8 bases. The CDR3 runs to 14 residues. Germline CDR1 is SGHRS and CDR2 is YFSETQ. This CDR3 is CASSLRGGNTEAFF. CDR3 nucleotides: TGCGCCAGCAGCTTGCGGGGGGGGAACACTGAAGCTTTCTTT. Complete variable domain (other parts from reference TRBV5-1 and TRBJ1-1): KAGVTQTPRYLIKTRGQQVTLSCSPISGHRSVSWYQQTPGQGLQFLFEYFSETQRNKGNFPGRFSGRQFSNSRSEMNVSTLELGDSALYLCASSLRGGNTEAFFGQGTRLTVV.

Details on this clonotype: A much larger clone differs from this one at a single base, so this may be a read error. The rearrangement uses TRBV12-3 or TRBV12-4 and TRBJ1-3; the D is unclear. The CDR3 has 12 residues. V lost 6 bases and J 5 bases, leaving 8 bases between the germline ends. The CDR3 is CASRESRNTIYF. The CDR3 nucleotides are TGTGCCAGCAGGGAGTCTAGAAACACCATATATTTT.

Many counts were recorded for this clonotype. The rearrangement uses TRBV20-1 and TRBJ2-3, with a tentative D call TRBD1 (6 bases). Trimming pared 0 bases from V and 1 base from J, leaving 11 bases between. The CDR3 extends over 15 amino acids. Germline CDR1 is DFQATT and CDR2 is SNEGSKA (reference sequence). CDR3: CSARDRRQGTDTQYF. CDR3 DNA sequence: TGCAGTGCTAGAGATAGGAGACAGGGCACAGATACGCAGTATTTT.

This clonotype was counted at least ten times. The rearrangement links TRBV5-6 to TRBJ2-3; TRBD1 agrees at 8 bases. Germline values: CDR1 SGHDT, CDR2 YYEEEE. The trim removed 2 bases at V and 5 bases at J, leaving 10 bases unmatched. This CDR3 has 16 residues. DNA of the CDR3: TGTGCCAGCAGCTTTAGCGTGGACAGGGTCGAAGATACGCAGTATTTT. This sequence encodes CASSFSVDRVEDTQYF.

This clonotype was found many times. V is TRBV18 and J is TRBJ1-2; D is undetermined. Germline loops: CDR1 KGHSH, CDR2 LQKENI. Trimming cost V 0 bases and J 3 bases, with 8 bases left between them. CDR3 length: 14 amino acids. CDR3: CASSPPLLHYGYTF. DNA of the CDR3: TGTGCCAGCTCACCACCTCTTCTCCACTATGGCTACACCTTC.

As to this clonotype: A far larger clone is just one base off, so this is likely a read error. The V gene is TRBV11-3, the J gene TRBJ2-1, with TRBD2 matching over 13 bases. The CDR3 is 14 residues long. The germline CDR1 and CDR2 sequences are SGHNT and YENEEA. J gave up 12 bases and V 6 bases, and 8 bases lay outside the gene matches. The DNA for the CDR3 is TGTGCCAGCAGATCAGGACTAGCGGGGGATGGGCAGTTCTTC. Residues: CASRSGLAGDGQFF. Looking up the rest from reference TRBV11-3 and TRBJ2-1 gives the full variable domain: EAGVVQSPRYKIIEKKQPVAFWCNPISGHNTLYWYLQNLGQGPELLIRYENEEAVDDSQLPKDRFSAERLKGVDSTLKIQPAELGDSAVYLCASRSGLAGDGQFFGPGTRLTVL.

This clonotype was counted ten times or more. The CDR3: CASSPGIYNTEAFF. The CDR3 DNA follows: TGTGCCAGCAGTCCTGGGATTTACAACACTGAAGCTTTCTTT. The chain has TRBV6-1 and TRBJ1-1; D remains ambiguous. V was pared by 5 bases and J by 2 bases, with 12 bases between. Germline V CDR1 and CDR2: MNHNS, SASEGT. The CDR3 contains 14 residues.

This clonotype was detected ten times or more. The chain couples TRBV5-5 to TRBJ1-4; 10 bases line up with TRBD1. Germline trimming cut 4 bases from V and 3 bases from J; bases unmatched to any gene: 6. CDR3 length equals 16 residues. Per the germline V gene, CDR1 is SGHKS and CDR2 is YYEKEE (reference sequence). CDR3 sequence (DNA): TGTGCCAGCAGCCCTCCCGGGACAGGGGCTAATGAAAAACTGTTTTTT. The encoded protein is CASSPPGTGANEKLFF.

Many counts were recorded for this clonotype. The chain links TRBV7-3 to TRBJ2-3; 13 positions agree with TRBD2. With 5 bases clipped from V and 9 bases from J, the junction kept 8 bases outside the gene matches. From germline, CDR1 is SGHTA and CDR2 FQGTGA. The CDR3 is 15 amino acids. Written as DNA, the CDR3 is TGTGCCAGCAGCCCGGGACTAGCGGGGACCAAAACGCAGTATTTT. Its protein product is CASSPGLAGTKTQYF.

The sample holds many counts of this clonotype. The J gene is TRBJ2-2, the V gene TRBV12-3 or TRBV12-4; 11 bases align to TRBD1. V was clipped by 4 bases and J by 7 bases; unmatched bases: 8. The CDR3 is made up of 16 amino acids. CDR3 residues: CASSSGTGGYGGELFF. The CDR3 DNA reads TGTGCCAGCAGTTCTGGGACAGGGGGTTACGGCGGGGAGCTGTTTTTT.